One and the same sample provided the 4 T cell receptor beta chains below, sequenced in a study of sequential checkpoint blockade in melanoma. TCRdb's table, derived via immunoSEQ multiplex PCR, lists solely in-frame clones and lacks some. The sample has 15,000 or so clones; under 80% are singletons. Treatment denoted: randomized to nivolumab then ipilimumab (arm A) or the reverse (arm B). The specimen was CD8+ T cells sorted from blood (inferred from file names), collected from a patient given nivolumab and ipilimumab in sequence. Every receptor here comes from a human donor with melanoma.

CDR3 residues: CASSLSREGRRGYTF. CDR3 DNA sequence: TGTGCCAGCAGCCTAAGTAGGGAGGGGAGGCGAGGCTACACCTTC. The chain combines TRBV7-9 with TRBJ1-2; D might be TRBD1 (5 bases). The V gene's germline CDR1 is SEHNR and CDR2 FQNEAQ (reference sequence). The CDR3 covers 15 residues. The V end lost 5 bases, the J end lost 8 bases, and 21 bases lay between the germline ends.

This clone was counted between two and nine times. This sequence joins TRBV10-3 and TRBJ2-7; 7 positions agree with TRBD1. CDR3 length equals 14 residues. Germline CDR1 is ENHRY and CDR2 is SYGVKD. Losses at the gene ends were 3 bases for V and 4 bases for J; bases not matched to a gene: 6. The CDR3 is CAISESPGGYEQYV. Written as DNA, the CDR3 is TGTGCCATCAGTGAAAGTCCAGGGGGATACGAGCAGTACGTC.

This clone occurred once. The V and J genes are TRBV4-2 and TRBJ1-1, with 8 bases identical to TRBD1. Looked up from germline, CDR1 is LGHNA and CDR2 is YNFKEQ. Unmatched junction bases numbered 8, after V lost 4 bases and J lost 7 bases. The CDR3 spans 14 residues. CDR3 protein: CASSRGTGGDEAFF. DNA for the CDR3: TGTGCCAGCAGCCGGGGGACAGGAGGAGATGAAGCTTTCTTT.

This clone has a handful of counts. This chain uses TRBV13 with TRBJ2-2; 7 nucleotides agree with TRBD2. CDR1 is PRHDT, CDR2 FYEKMQ, per germline (reference sequence). This CDR3 comprises 14 residues. V lost 6 bases and J lost 3; bases outside the gene matches: 4. CDR3 amino acids: CASRREGHTGELFF. The CDR3 DNA reads as TGTGCCAGCAGAAGGGAGGGACACACCGGGGAGCTGTTTTTT.